These 20 T cell receptor beta chains originate from one sample sequenced in a study of OX40 agonist ivuxolimab in advanced cancers. Assay: immunoSEQ multiplex PCR; the TCRdb copy retains only in-frame clones and omits some. The data show tens of thousands of clones, approximately 88% seen once. Sequencing used CD4+ or CD8+ T cells sorted from blood, obtained in a trial of the OX40 agonist ivuxolimab. Receptor source: an adult with an advanced solid tumor such as melanoma, head and neck, liver or kidney cancer.

The chain employs TRBV10-1 and TRBJ1-4, with 8 nucleotides matching TRBD1. V shed 7 bases and J 0 bases; nucleotides not matched to a gene: 7. The germline CDR1 and CDR2 sequences are WNHNN and SYGVQD (reference sequence). This CDR3 region has 16 residues. The CDR3, as DNA: TGCGCCAGCACCTTAGGACAGGGAACAACTAATGAAAAACTGTTTTTT. Protein product: CASTLGQGTTNEKLFF.

The chain has TRBV7-9 and TRBJ2-7; weak D call: TRBD1 (6 bases). The germline V gene encodes CDR1 SEHNR and CDR2 FQNEAQ (reference sequence). This CDR3 region has 13 residues. V was cut by 5 bases and J by 4 bases, with 12 bases left in between. The CDR3 region is CASSPDSAYEQYF. The DNA for the CDR3 is TGTGCCAGCAGCCCGGACAGTGCGTACGAGCAGTACTTC.

The V and J genes are TRBV4-1 and TRBJ2-3; 13 nucleotides agree with TRBD2. CDR3 length: 16 residues. The ends lost 5 bases at V and 4 bases at J; junction bases unmatched: 6. Germline values: CDR1 MGHRA, CDR2 YSYEKL. The CDR3 DNA is TGCGCCAGCAGCGAGAGACTAGCGGGGGGTGCAGATACGCAGTATTTT. This encodes CASSERLAGGADTQYF.

This clone appeared once. The chain has TRBV7-2 and TRBJ2-2; 10 bases match TRBD2. CDR1 is SGHTA, CDR2 FQGNSA, per germline. Trimming removed 6 bases from V and 5 bases from J; junction bases left unmatched: 9. CDR3 length: 16 residues. CDR3 protein: CASRSDSGGWTGELFF. The CDR3, as DNA: TGTGCCAGCAGGAGTGATAGCGGGGGGTGGACCGGGGAGCTGTTTTTT.

This clone appeared once. V and J are TRBV27 and TRBJ1-5; possibly TRBD1 for D (5 bases). V lost 10 bases and J 9 bases, leaving 25 bases between the germline ends. CDR3 length: 15 amino acids. Germline lookup yields CDR1 MNHEY and CDR2 SMNVEV (reference sequence). The CDR3 reads CANPPGQTLWPPQHF. The CDR3, as DNA: TGTGCCAACCCCCCAGGGCAGACCCTTTGGCCGCCCCAGCATTTT.

Ten or more counts support this clone. The chain recombines TRBV5-6 with TRBJ1-6; TRBD1 is a possible D gene (5 bases). Trimming took off 4 bases at V and 13 bases at J, with 12 bases between the two ends. This CDR3 spans 12 amino acids. Germline values: CDR1 SGHDT, CDR2 YYEEEE. CDR3 loop: CASSEARVPLHF. The CDR3 coding sequence is TGTGCCAGCAGCGAAGCCAGGGTGCCCCTCCACTTT.

The V call is TRBV28, the J call TRBJ1-1, with 8 positions matching TRBD1. Germline CDR1 and CDR2: MDHEN and SYDVKM. This CDR3 is 12 amino acids long. CDR3 sequence (DNA): TGTGTCGCCAGGGGGCTCAACACTGAAGCTTTCTTT. Translated, it gives CVARGLNTEAFF.

V usage is TRBV2 and J usage is TRBJ2-7; D is undetermined. Looked up from germline, CDR1 is SNHLY and CDR2 is FYNNEI. The CDR3 loop spans 14 amino acids. V shed 3 bases and J shed 3 bases, with 12 bases lying between them. CDR3: CASSERPPIYEQYF. In DNA form, the CDR3 reads TGTGCCAGCAGTGAGAGGCCACCTATCTACGAGCAGTACTTC.

V and J are TRBV27 and TRBJ2-1, with a possible D match to TRBD2 (5 bases). The CDR3 sequence is 15 residues long. Trimming removed 4 bases at V and 1 base at J, with 11 bases between. Germline CDR1 reads MNHEY; CDR2 reads SMNVEV (reference sequence). CDR3 sequence: CASSSQGLSYNEQFF. The CDR3 nucleotides are TGTGCCAGCAGTTCACAAGGACTGTCCTACAATGAGCAGTTCTTC.

The chain combines TRBV27 with TRBJ2-2; unclear D gene. There are 16 residues in the CDR3. The ends were cut back, 2 bases at V and 1 base at J, with 11 bases in the middle. CDR1 is MNHEY, CDR2 SMNVEV, per germline (reference sequence). The CDR3 sequence: CASSLPLGENTGELFF. The CDR3 nucleotides are TGTGCCAGCAGTTTACCCTTGGGCGAGAACACCGGGGAGCTGTTTTTT.

The chain couples TRBV7-8 to TRBJ2-2; 7 bases map to TRBD1. The CDR3 is 14 amino acids. CDR1 and CDR2 from the germline V gene are SGHVS and FQNEAQ. J was trimmed by 6 bases and V by 0 bases; bases with no gene match: 1. The CDR3 DNA reads TGTGCCAGCAGCTTAGCCCAGGGGGCCGGGGAGCTGTTTTTT. It specifies CASSLAQGAGELFF.

This clone was picked up a small number of times. The rearrangement links TRBV7-8 to TRBJ1-2; D is possibly TRBD1 (5 bases). CDR3 length: 13 residues. V was shortened by 5 bases and J by 4 bases, with 11 bases between the two germline ends. Germline CDR1 and CDR2: SGHVS and FQNEAQ. In DNA, the CDR3 is TGTGCCAGCAGCCCCGGGGGTAGCTATGGCTACACCTTC. This encodes CASSPGGSYGYTF.

The chain employs TRBV4-1 and TRBJ2-3; TRBD2 might be the D (5 bases). The V gene's germline CDR1 is MGHRA and CDR2 YSYEKL. The CDR3 extends over 14 amino acids. Trimming took off 1 base at V and 0 bases at J, with 5 bases between the two ends. The CDR3 nucleotides are TGCGCCAGCAGCCAAGGGACTAGCACAGATACGCAGTATTTT. Its translation: CASSQGTSTDTQYF.

The chain couples TRBV6-6 to TRBJ2-1; TRBD2 agrees at 8 bases. The CDR3 consists of 15 residues. Germline values: CDR1 MNHNY, CDR2 SVGAGI (reference sequence). V lost 6 bases and J lost 2; bases outside the gene matches: 6. The CDR3 spells CASRPRGGTYNEQFF. For the CDR3, the DNA is TGTGCCAGCAGACCCCGGGGGGGCACCTACAATGAGCAGTTCTTC.

The chain uses TRBV9 and TRBJ2-7; D may be TRBD1 or TRBD2 (5 bases each). Trimming pared 4 bases from V and 6 bases from J, leaving 14 bases between. CDR1 and CDR2 from the germline V gene are SGDLS and YYNGEE. The CDR3 consists of 13 residues. The CDR3 spells CASSLGVGTEQYF. The CDR3 DNA follows: TGTGCCAGCAGCCTGGGGGTGGGGACCGAGCAGTACTTC.

Only one count was recorded for this clone. V usage is TRBV28 and J usage is TRBJ1-1; no clear D gene. CDR1 is MDHEN, CDR2 SYDVKM, per germline. The ends were cut back, 6 bases at V and 4 bases at J, with 12 bases in the middle. CDR3 length equals 13 residues. The CDR3 spells CASRTGMGTEAFF. The CDR3 DNA reads TGTGCCAGCAGAACGGGGATGGGCACTGAAGCTTTCTTT.

The CDR3 loop is CASSESDSVNYGYTF. The CDR3 bases are TGTGCCAGCAGCGAGTCGGACAGCGTTAACTATGGCTACACCTTC. The V call is TRBV21-1, the J call TRBJ1-2; the D call of TRBD1 is as the table states it, not checked on the DNA. TRBV21-1 is a known pseudogene. The CDR3 contains 15 residues.

The chain combines TRBV4-1 with TRBJ2-7, with D uncertain. This CDR3 comprises 14 residues. CDR1 is MGHRA, CDR2 YSYEKL, per germline. V dropped 1 base and J dropped 0 bases, with 7 bases sitting between them. CDR3 protein: CASSQGQSSYEQYF. The CDR3, as DNA: TGCGCCAGCAGCCAAGGTCAGAGCTCCTACGAGCAGTACTTC.

The chain is built from TRBV7-2 and TRBJ2-1, with 8 bases identical to TRBD1. V was pared by 1 base and J by 7 bases, with 9 bases of the junction left unmatched. Looked up from germline, CDR1 is SGHTA and CDR2 is FQGNSA. This CDR3 is 16 amino acids long. The CDR3 loop reads CASSLETYWTGNEQFF. The CDR3 DNA sequence: TGTGCCAGCAGCTTAGAAACGTACTGGACAGGGAATGAGCAGTTCTTC.

The chain recombines TRBV5-6 with TRBJ2-2, with TRBD1 identical over 7 bases. V gave up 0 bases and J gave up 2 bases; unmatched junction bases: 1. The germline V gene encodes CDR1 SGHDT and CDR2 YYEEEE. The CDR3 contains 15 residues. The CDR3 region has the DNA TGTGCCAGCAGCTTGGGACAGGGAAACACCGGGGAGCTGTTTTTT. This translates into CASSLGQGNTGELFF.